This TCR beta chain was captured in a study of blood T cell repertoires in COVID-19. Study information: Italy, Spain and the United States were the sources of the convalescent and acute COVID-19 samples. PBMCs, B-cell-depleted T cells, or T cells were the source of the cDNA or gDNA that made up the material.

The V end was cut by 5 bases, the J end by 3 bases, with 19 bases between. CDR1 is SEHNR, CDR2 FQNEAQ, per germline (reference sequence). The CDR3 has 16 residues. Source study methods: Researchers report that nucleated cell counts were estimated from reference gene primer amplification. Clones were read by immunoSEQ multiplex PCR, and TCRdb kept only the in-frame ones, dropping some. V and J calls and clone size are as listed in that table; D and trimming were resolved from the DNA. Of roughly 90,000 clones listed, around four fifths are singletons. This receptor was obtained from a human donor in a cohort sampled during active COVID-19. The J gene is TRBJ1-1, the V gene TRBV7-9, with D possibly being TRBD1 (6 bases). Sample: peripheral blood. CDR3 in amino acids: CASSPSGASFDTEAFF. The CDR3 DNA follows: TGTGCCAGCAGCCCATCAGGGGCCTCCTTTGACACTGAAGCTTTCTTT. The entire variable domain, with the rest obtained from reference TRBV7-9 and TRBJ1-1, is as follows: DTGVSQNPRHKITKRGQNVTFRCDPISEHNRLYWYRQTLGQGPEFLTYFQNEAQLEKSRLLSDRFSAERPKGSFSTLEIQRTEQGDSAMYLCASSPSGASFDTEAFFGQGTRLTVV.